One TCR beta chain is described in this entry. Its antigen is unknown. This sample also contains other DNA sequences that code for the same CDR3. These data originate in a study of metastatic and nonmetastatic thyroid tumors. Overall study context: Across peripheral blood and tumor or nodule tissue samples taken from malignant and benign thyroid patients, the repertoires were compared with one another. Study observations and caveats: In both blood and tumor samples, TCR beta diversity was reported significantly higher for malignant than benign nodules.

Germline V gene lookup returns CDR1 MGHRA and CDR2 YSYEKL. The V gene end was trimmed by 4 bases and the J gene end by 0 bases; junction bases not matched to a gene: 7. The CDR3 is 16 residues long. Methods used by the authors: In papillary thyroid cancer, a distant-metastasis classifier was built using CDR3 differences across clinicopathological groups. MiXCR re-clonotyped the PCR reads for TCRdb. The V and J calls shown here were made by TCRdb, not taken from the authors' results. The table records just over 15,000 clones, just under 35% of them present only once. No treatment of any kind had been given to any patient before thyroid surgery.

Material: tumor tissue. The sequence was obtained from a male donor with papillary thyroid cancer or a benign thyroid nodule (not recorded which). Some clones in this sample may be carry-over from other donors' samples. The gene calls are TRBV4-1 and TRBJ2-5; 8 nucleotides match TRBD2. CDR3 in amino acids: CASSRVSSGYQETQYF. The CDR3 nucleotides read TGCGCCAGCAGCCGCGTGTCTAGCGGGTACCAAGAGACCCAGTACTTC.